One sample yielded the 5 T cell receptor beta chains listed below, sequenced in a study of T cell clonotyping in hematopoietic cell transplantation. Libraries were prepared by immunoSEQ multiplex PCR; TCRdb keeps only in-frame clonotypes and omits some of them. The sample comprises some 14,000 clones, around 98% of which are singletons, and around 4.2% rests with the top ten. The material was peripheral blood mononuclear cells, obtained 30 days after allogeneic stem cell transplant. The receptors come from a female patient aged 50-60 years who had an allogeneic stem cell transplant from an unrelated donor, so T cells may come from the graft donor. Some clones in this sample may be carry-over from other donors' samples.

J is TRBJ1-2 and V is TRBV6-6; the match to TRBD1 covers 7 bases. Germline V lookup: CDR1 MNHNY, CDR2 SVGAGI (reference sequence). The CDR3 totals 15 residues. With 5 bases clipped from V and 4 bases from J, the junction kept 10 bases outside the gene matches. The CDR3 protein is CASSPRDRNPYGYTF. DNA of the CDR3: TGTGCCAGCAGTCCTCGGGACAGAAACCCCTATGGCTACACCTTC.

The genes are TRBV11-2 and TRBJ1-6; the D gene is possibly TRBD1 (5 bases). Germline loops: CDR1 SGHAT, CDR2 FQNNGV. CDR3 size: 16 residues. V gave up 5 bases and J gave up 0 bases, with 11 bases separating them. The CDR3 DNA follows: TGTGCCAGCAGCCCGAGACAGAGCTCCTATAATTCACCCCTCCACTTT. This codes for CASSPRQSSYNSPLHF.

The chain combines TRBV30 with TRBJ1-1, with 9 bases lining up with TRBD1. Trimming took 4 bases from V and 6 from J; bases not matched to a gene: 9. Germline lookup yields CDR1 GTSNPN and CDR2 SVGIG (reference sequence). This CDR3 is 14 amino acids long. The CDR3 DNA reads TGTGCCTGGACCAAGGGACAGGGCTTGTCTGAAGCTTTCTTT. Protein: CAWTKGQGLSEAFF.

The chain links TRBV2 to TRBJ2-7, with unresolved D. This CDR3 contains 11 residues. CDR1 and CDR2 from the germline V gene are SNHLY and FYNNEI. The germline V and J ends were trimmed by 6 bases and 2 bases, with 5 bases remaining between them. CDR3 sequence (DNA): TGTGCCAGCAGCAAGACCTACGAGCAGTACTTC. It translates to CASSKTYEQYF.

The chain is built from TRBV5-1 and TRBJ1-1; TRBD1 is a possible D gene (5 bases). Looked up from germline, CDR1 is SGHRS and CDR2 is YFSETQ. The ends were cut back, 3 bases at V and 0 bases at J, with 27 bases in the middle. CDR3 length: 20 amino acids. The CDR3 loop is CASSSRGARVRSSMNTEAFF. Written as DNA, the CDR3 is TGCGCCAGCAGCTCAAGGGGCGCTCGGGTTCGGTCAAGCATGAACACTGAAGCTTTCTTT.